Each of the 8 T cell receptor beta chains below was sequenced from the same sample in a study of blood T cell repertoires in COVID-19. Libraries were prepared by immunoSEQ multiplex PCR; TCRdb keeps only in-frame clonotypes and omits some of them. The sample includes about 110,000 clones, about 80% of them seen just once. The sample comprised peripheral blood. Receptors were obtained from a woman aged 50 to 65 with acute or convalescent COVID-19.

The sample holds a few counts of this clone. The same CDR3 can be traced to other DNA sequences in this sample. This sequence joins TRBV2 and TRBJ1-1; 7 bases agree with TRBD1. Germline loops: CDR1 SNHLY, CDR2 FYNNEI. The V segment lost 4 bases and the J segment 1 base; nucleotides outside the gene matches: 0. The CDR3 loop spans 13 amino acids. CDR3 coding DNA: TGTGCCAGCAGTGGACAGGGGAACACTGAAGCTTTCTTT. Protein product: CASSGQGNTEAFF.

The CDR3: CASSRKYNSPLHF. In nucleotides, the CDR3 is TGTGCCAGCAGCCGTAAATATAATTCACCCCTCCACTTT. The chain couples TRBV5-8 to TRBJ1-6; no reliable D call. V shed 4 bases and J shed 4 bases, with 6 bases lying between them. The germline V gene encodes CDR1 SGHTS and CDR2 YDEGEE. This CDR3 spans 13 amino acids.

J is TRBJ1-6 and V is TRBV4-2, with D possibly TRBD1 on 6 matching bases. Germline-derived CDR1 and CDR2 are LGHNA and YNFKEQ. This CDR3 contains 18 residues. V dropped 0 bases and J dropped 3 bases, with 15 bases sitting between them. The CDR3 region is CASSQDHREGYYNSPLHF. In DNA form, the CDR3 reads TGTGCCAGCAGCCAAGATCACAGGGAAGGATACTATAATTCACCCCTCCACTTT.

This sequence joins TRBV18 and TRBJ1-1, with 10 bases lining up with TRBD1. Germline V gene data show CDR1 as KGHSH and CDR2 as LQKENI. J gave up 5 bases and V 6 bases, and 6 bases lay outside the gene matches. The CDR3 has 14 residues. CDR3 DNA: TGTGCCAGCTCCCCTGGACAGGGGGGGACTGAAGCTTTCTTT. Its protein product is CASSPGQGGTEAFF.

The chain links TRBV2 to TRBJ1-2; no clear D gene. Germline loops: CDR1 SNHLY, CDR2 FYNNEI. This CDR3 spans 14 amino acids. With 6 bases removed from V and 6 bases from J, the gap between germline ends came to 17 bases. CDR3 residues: CASSGSPITNGYTF. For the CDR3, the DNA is TGTGCCAGCAGCGGGAGCCCTATAACAAATGGCTACACCTTC.

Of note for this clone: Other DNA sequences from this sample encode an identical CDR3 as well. CDR3 region: CASSFGGTNEKLFF. Written as DNA, the CDR3 is TGCGCCAGCAGCTTTGGGGGGACTAATGAAAAACTGTTTTTT. The V and J genes are TRBV5-1 and TRBJ1-4; maybe TRBD1 (5 bases). Per germline, CDR1 SGHRS and CDR2 YFSETQ. V was trimmed by 2 bases and J by 2 bases, leaving 7 bases between them. The CDR3 sequence is 14 residues long.

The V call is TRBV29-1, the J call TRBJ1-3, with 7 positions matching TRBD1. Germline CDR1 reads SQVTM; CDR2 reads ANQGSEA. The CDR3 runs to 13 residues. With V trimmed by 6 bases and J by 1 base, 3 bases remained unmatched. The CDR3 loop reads CSVSTGSGNTIYF. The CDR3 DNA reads TGCAGCGTATCGACAGGGTCTGGAAACACCATATATTTT.

This chain's CDR3 is CASSQEAAGGPGNTIYF. The CDR3 bases are TGTGCCAGCAGCCAAGAAGCGGCAGGGGGCCCTGGAAACACCATATATTTT. V is TRBV14 and J is TRBJ1-3; 8 bases map to TRBD1. CDR3 size: 17 residues. J lost 2 bases, V lost 0 bases, and 6 bases had no gene match. Germline CDR1 reads SGHDN; CDR2 reads FVKESK. Drawing the rest from reference TRBV14 and TRBJ1-3, the complete variable domain is EAGVTQFPSHSVIEKGQTVTLRCDPISGHDNLYWYRRVMGKEIKFLLHFVKESKQDESGMPNNRFLAERTGGTYSTLKVQPAELEDSGVYFCASSQEAAGGPGNTIYFGEGSWLTVV.